The 15 T cell receptor beta chains listed next were all sequenced from one sample in a study of OX40 agonist ivuxolimab in advanced cancers. Generated by immunoSEQ multiplex PCR, the TCRdb table keeps only in-frame clones and is missing some. The repertoire holds approximately 76,000 clones, around 94% seen once, with 9.5% to 11% in the top ten. Sequencing was performed on CD4+ or CD8+ T cells sorted from blood, taken in a trial of the OX40 agonist ivuxolimab. The receptor set was obtained from an adult with an advanced solid tumor such as melanoma, head and neck, liver or kidney cancer.

The DNA of the CDR3 is TGTGCCACCAAACCGGGAGGTCTCTATGGCTACACCTTC. Encoded protein: CATKPGGLYGYTF. V gene TRBV27 combines with J gene TRBJ1-2; D not resolved. Germline V CDR1 and CDR2: MNHEY, SMNVEV (reference sequence). Trimming pared 10 bases from V and 4 bases from J, leaving 16 bases between. This CDR3 has 13 amino acids.

The chain recombines TRBV9 with TRBJ2-1, with D tentatively TRBD2 (5 bases). The CDR3 sequence is 17 residues long. Trimming pared 0 bases from V and 4 bases from J, leaving 17 bases between. Germline V CDR1 and CDR2: SGDLS, YYNGEE. The chain's CDR3 is CASSVDGGLNQYNEQFF. The CDR3 DNA sequence: TGTGCCAGCAGCGTAGATGGCGGGCTCAATCAATACAATGAGCAGTTCTTC.

A note on this clone: This sample also contains other DNA sequences that code for the same CDR3. J is TRBJ2-5 and V is TRBV11-2; TRBD1 is a possible D gene (5 bases). The CDR3 extends over 12 amino acids. The ends were cut back, 1 base at V and 5 bases at J, with 5 bases in the middle. CDR1 SGHAT and CDR2 FQNNGV come from the germline V gene. The CDR3: CASSLAGETQYF. The CDR3 DNA follows: TGTGCCAGCAGCTTAGCAGGGGAGACCCAGTACTTC.

The rearrangement links TRBV5-5 to TRBJ1-2; D is unresolved. The germline V and J ends were trimmed by 0 bases and 3 bases, with 18 bases remaining between them. Germline V gene lookup returns CDR1 SGHKS and CDR2 YYEKEE (reference sequence). The CDR3 consists of 17 residues. CDR3: CASSLDFRTHTDYGYTF. DNA for the CDR3: TGTGCCAGCAGCTTGGATTTTCGGACTCACACTGACTATGGCTACACCTTC.

V and J are TRBV4-2 and TRBJ2-1, with D hard to call. CDR3 size: 16 residues. Per germline, CDR1 LGHNA and CDR2 YNFKEQ. Trimming removed 0 bases at V and 1 base at J, with 10 bases between. The CDR3 nucleotides read TGTGCCAGCAGCCAAGATGGATATGTGTCCTACAATGAGCAGTTCTTC. Translation: CASSQDGYVSYNEQFF.

V is TRBV10-2 and J is TRBJ2-5; D remains ambiguous. The J call is doubtful: the DNA matches TRBJ2-7 better. The CDR3 is 13 residues long. Germline CDR1 is WSHSY and CDR2 is SAAADI. CDR3 amino acids: CASSVAFSYEQYF. The CDR3 DNA reads as TGCGCCAGCAGTGTGGCCTTCTCCTACGAGCAGTACTTC.

This chain uses TRBV27 with TRBJ1-4, with unresolved D. Trimming removed 4 bases from V and 5 bases from J, with 11 bases in between. The germline CDR1 and CDR2 sequences are MNHEY and SMNVEV (reference sequence). The CDR3 is made up of 14 amino acids. CDR3 nucleotides: TGTGCCAGCAGTTCCCAGATGGACAATGAAAAACTGTTTTTT. Its translation is CASSSQMDNEKLFF.

V gene TRBV6-1 combines with J gene TRBJ2-1; D remains unclear. Germline V gene sequence: CDR1 MNHNS, CDR2 SASEGT. Between the trimmed V and J ends, which lost 3 bases and 3 bases, there was a span of 12 bases. This CDR3 has 15 residues. CDR3 in amino acids: CASSDEWTLYNEQFF. The CDR3 DNA reads TGTGCCAGCAGTGATGAGTGGACCCTCTACAATGAGCAGTTCTTC.

Here the CDR3 DNA reads TGTGCCAGCAGCGGTGACGGACAGCAAAACTATGGCTACACCTTC. Residues: CASSGDGQQNYGYTF. The genes are TRBV9 and TRBJ1-2, with a possible D match to TRBD1 (6 bases). V lost 3 bases to trimming and J lost 2 bases, with 14 bases between them. The CDR3 runs 15 residues. In germline, CDR1 is SGDLS, CDR2 YYNGEE. Full variable domain (remainder filled in from reference TRBV9 and TRBJ1-2): DSGVTQTPKHLITATGQRVTLRCSPRSGDLSVYWYQQSLDQGLQFLIQYYNGEERAKGNILERFSAQQFPDLHSELNLSSLELGDSALYFCASSGDGQQNYGYTFGSGTRLTVV.

V and J are TRBV9 and TRBJ1-2; 8 bases align to TRBD1. There are 14 residues in the CDR3. Trimming took 3 bases from V and 8 from J; bases not matched to a gene: 9. Germline assignment: CDR1 SGDLS and CDR2 YYNGEE. Written as DNA, the CDR3 is TGTGCCAGCAGCGCTCCGGGACAGGTTTTGGGCTACACCTTC. It translates to CASSAPGQVLGYTF.

The V and J genes are TRBV2 and TRBJ2-5; weak D call: TRBD2 (6 bases). V was trimmed by 0 bases and J by 3 bases, leaving 17 bases between them. Per germline, CDR1 SNHLY and CDR2 FYNNEI. The CDR3 covers 17 residues. The chain's CDR3 is CASSEALRGRREETQYF. The CDR3 coding sequence is TGTGCCAGCAGTGAAGCGCTTCGGGGCAGGAGGGAAGAGACCCAGTACTTC.

The rearrangement uses TRBV7-8 and TRBJ2-3, with D perhaps given as TRBD1 or TRBD2 (5 bases each). CDR1 is SGHVS, CDR2 FQNEAQ, per germline. The V gene lost 1 base and the J gene lost 0 bases, with 17 bases spanning the gap. The CDR3 has 18 residues. CDR3 coding DNA: TGTGCCAGCAGCTTAGGAGGGGCAGCGCGGCTAAGCACAGATACGCAGTATTTT. Its protein product is CASSLGGAARLSTDTQYF.

The chain carries TRBV28 and TRBJ2-1; D is unresolved. Trimming took 4 bases from V and 8 from J, leaving 6 bases between them. This CDR3 is built from 11 residues. Germline V CDR1 and CDR2: MDHEN, SYDVKM. CDR3 in amino acids: CASSSGDEQFF. In DNA, the CDR3 is TGTGCCAGCAGTTCCGGAGATGAGCAGTTCTTC.

This chain connects TRBV9 to TRBJ2-3; D is undetermined. The CDR3 spans 13 residues. Trimming pared 0 bases from V and 6 bases from J, leaving 8 bases between. The germline gives CDR1 SGDLS, CDR2 YYNGEE. The CDR3 DNA sequence: TGTGCCAGCAGCGTAGGGCGTCCCGATACGCAGTATTTT. It specifies CASSVGRPDTQYF. Drawing the rest from reference TRBV9 and TRBJ2-3, the complete variable domain is DSGVTQTPKHLITATGQRVTLRCSPRSGDLSVYWYQQSLDQGLQFLIQYYNGEERAKGNILERFSAQQFPDLHSELNLSSLELGDSALYFCASSVGRPDTQYFGPGTRLTVL.

The chain couples TRBV27 to TRBJ2-1; D gene uncertain. CDR1 MNHEY and CDR2 SMNVEV come from the germline V gene (reference sequence). The CDR3 has 15 amino acids. V was trimmed by 8 bases and J by 0 bases, leaving 14 bases between them. CDR3 sequence reads: CASFPTVYSYNEQFF. The CDR3, as DNA: TGTGCCAGCTTCCCAACAGTTTACTCCTACAATGAGCAGTTCTTC.